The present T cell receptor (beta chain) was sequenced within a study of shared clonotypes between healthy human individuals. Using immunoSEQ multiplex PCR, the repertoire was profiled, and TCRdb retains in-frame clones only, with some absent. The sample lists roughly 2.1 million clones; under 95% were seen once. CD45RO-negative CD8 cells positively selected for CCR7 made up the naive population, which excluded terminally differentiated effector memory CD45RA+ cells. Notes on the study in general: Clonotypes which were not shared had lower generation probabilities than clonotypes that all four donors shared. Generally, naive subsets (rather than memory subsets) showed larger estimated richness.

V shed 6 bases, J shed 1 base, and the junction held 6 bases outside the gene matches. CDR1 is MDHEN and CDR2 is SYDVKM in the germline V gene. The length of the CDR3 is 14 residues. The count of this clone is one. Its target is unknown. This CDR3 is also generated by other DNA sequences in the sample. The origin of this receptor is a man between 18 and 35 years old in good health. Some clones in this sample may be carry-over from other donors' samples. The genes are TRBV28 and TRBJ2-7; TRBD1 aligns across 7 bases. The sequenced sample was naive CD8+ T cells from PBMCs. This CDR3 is CASSVTGTSYEQYF. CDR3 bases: TGTGCCAGCAGCGTGACAGGGACATCCTACGAGCAGTACTTC.